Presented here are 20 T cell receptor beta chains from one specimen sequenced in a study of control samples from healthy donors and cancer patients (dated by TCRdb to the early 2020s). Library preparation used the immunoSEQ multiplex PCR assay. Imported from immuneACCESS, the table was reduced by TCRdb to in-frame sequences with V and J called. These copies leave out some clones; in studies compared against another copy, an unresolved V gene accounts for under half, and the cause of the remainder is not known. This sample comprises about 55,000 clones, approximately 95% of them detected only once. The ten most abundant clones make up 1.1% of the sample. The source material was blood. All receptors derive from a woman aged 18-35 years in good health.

The CDR3 bases are TGTGCCAGCAGTTTAACAGACACAGATACGCAGTATTTT. This sequence encodes CASSLTDTDTQYF. The V and J genes are TRBV28 and TRBJ2-3; D gene ambiguous. The ends were cut back, 2 bases at V and 2 bases at J, with 5 bases in the middle. Germline V gene data show CDR1 as MDHEN and CDR2 as SYDVKM. The CDR3 loop spans 13 amino acids.

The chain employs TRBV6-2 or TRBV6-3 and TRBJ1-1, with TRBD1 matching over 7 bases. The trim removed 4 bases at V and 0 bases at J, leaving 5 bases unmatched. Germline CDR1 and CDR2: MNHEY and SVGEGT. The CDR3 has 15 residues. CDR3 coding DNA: TGTGCCAGCAGTTCAGACAGGGTTTTGAACACTGAAGCTTTCTTT. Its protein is CASSSDRVLNTEAFF.

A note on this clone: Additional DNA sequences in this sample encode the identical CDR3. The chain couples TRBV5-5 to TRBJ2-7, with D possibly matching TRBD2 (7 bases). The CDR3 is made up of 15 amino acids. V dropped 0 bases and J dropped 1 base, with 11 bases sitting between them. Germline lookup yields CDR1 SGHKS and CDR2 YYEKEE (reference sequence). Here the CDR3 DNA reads TGTGCCAGCAGCTTGGAAAGGGGGGGGTCCTACGAGCAGTACTTC. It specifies CASSLERGGSYEQYF.

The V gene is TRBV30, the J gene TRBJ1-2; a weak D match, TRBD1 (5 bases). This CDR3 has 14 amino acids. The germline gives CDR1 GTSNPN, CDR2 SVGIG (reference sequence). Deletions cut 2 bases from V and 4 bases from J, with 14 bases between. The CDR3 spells CAWSYGWGSYGYTF. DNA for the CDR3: TGTGCCTGGAGTTACGGATGGGGGAGCTATGGCTACACCTTC.

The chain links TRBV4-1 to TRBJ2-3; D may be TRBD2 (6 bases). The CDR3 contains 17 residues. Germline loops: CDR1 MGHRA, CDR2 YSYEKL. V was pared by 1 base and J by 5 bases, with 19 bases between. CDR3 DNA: TGCGCCAGCAGCCAAGGAGAATTTGGAGGGAACCAAGATACGCAGTATTTT. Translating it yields CASSQGEFGGNQDTQYF.

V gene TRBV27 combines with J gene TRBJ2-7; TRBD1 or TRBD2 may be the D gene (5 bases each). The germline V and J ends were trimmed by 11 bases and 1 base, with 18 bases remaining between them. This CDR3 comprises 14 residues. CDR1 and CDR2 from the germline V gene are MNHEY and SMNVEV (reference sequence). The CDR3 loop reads CASSRGAGSYEQYF. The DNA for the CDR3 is TGTGCCTCAAGTAGGGGTGCGGGTTCCTACGAGCAGTACTTC.

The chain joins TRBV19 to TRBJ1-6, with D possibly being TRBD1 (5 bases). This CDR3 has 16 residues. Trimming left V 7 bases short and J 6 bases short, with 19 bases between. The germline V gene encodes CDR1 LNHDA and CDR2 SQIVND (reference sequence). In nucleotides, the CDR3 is TGTGCCAGTACGCCCGGAGGGGCGAAATTTAATTCACCCCTCCACTTT. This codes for CASTPGGAKFNSPLHF.

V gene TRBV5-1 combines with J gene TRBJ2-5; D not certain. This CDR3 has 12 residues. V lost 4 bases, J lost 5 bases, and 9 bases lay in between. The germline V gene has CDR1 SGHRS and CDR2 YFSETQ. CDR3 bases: TGCGCCAGCAGCCGCCCCGGGGAGACCCAGTACTTC. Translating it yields CASSRPGETQYF. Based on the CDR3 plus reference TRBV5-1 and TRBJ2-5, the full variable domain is KAGVTQTPRYLIKTRGQQVTLSCSPISGHRSVSWYQQTPGQGLQFLFEYFSETQRNKGNFPGRFSGRQFSNSRSEMNVSTLELGDSALYLCASSRPGETQYFGPGTRLLVL.

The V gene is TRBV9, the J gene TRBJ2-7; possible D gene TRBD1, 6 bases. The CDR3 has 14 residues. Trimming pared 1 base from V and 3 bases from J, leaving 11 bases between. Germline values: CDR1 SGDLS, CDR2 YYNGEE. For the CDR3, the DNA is TGTGCCAGCAGCGTAAGCAGGGACATCTACGAGCAGTACTTC. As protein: CASSVSRDIYEQYF.

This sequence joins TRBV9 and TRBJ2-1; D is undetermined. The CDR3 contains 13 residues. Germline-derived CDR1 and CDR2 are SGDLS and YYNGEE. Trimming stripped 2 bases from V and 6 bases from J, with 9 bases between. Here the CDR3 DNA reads TGTGCCAGCAGCGTCGAGACTGTCAATGAGCAGTTCTTC. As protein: CASSVETVNEQFF.

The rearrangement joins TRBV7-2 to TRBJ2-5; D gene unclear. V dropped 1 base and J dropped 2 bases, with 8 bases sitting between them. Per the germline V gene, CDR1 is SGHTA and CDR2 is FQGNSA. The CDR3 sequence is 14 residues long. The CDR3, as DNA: TGTGCCAGCAGCTTAGTGGCGGCTCAAGAGACCCAGTACTTC. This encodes CASSLVAAQETQYF.

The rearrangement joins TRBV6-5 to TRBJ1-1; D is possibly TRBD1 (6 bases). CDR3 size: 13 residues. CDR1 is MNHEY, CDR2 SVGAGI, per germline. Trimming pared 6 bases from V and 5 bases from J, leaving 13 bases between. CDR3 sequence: CASRYRVMTEAFF. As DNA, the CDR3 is TGTGCCAGCAGGTACAGGGTCATGACTGAAGCTTTCTTT.

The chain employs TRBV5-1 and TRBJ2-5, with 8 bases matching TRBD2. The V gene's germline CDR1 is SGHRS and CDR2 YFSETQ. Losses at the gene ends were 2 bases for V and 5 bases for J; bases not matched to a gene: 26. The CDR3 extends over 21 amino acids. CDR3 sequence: CASSFPRLSGGSLLVRETQYF. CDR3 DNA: TGCGCCAGCAGCTTCCCCCGGTTGAGCGGGGGTTCGTTATTAGTAAGGGAGACCCAGTACTTC.

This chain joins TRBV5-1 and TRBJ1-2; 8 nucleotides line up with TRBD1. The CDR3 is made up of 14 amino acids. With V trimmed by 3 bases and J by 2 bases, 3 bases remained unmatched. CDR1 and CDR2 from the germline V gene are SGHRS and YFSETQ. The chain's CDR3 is CASSWTGSNYGYTF. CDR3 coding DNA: TGCGCCAGCAGCTGGACAGGGTCAAACTATGGCTACACCTTC.

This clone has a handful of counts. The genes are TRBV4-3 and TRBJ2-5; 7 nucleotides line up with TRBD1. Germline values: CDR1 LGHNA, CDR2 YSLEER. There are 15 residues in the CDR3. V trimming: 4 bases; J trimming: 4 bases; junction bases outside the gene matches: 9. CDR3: CASSRTLDRAETQYF. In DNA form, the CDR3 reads TGCGCCAGCAGCCGGACCCTCGACAGGGCAGAGACCCAGTACTTC.

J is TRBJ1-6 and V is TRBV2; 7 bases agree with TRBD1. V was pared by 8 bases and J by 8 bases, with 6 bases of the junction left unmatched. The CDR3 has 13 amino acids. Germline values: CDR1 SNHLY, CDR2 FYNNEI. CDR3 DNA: TGTGCCAGCGAAGGGCAGGGGGATTCACCCCTCCACTTT. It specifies CASEGQGDSPLHF.

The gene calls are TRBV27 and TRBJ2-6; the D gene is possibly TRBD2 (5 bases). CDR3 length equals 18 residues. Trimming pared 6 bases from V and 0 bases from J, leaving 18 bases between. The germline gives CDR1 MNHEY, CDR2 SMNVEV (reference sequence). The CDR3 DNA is TGTGCCAGCAGGGAGGCTTCACTCTCTCTCTCTGGGGCCAACGTCCTGACTTTC. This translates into CASREASLSLSGANVLTF.

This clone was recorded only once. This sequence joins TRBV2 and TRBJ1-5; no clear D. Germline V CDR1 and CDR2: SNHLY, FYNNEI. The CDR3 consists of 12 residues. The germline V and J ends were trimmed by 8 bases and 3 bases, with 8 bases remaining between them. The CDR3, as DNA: TGTGCCAGCGGAACAACCAATCAGCCCCAGCATTTT. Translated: CASGTTNQPQHF.

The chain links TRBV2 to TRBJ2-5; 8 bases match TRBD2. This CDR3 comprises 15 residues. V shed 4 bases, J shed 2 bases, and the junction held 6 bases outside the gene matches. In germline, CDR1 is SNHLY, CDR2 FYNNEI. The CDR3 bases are TGTGCCAGCAGTGTTGAAGCGGGGGTGCAAGAGACCCAGTACTTC. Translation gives CASSVEAGVQETQYF. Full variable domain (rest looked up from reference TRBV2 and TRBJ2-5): EPEVTQTPSHQVTQMGQEVILRCVPISNHLYFYWYRQILGQKVEFLVSFYNNEISEKSEIFDDQFSVERPDGSNFTLKIRSTKLEDSAMYFCASSVEAGVQETQYFGPGTRLLVL.

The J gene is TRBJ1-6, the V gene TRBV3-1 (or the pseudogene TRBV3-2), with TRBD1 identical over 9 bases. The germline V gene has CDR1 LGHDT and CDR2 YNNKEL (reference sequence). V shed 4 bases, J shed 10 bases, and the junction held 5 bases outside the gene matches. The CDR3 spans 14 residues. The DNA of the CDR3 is TGTGCCAGCAGCCTAGGACAGGGGAGGTCACCCCTCCACTTT. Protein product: CASSLGQGRSPLHF.